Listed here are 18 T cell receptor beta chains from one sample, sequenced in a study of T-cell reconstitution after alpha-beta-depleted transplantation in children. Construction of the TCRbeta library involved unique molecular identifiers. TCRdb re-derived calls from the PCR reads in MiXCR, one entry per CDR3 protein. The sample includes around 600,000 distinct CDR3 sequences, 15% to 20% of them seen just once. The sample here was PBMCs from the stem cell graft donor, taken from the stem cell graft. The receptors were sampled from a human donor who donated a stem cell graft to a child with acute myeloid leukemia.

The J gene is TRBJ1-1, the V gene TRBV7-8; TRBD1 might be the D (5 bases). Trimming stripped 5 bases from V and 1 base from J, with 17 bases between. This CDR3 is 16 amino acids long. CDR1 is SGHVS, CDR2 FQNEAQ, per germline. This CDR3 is CASSRRTQAPNTEAFF. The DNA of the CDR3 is TGTGCCAGCAGCCGACGAACACAGGCTCCGAACACTGAAGCTTTCTTT.

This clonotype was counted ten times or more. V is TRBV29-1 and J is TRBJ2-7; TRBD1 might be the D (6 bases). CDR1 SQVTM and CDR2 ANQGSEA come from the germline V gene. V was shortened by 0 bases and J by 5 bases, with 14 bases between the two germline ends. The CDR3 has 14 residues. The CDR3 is CSVEDITGNDEQYF. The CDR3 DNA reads TGCAGCGTTGAAGATATTACAGGGAACGACGAGCAGTACTTC.

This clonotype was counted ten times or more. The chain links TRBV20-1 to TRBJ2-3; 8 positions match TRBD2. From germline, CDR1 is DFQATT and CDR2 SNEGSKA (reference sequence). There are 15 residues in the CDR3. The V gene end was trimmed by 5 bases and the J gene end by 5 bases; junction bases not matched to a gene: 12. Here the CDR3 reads CSAALDGGAIDTQYF. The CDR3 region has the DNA TGCAGTGCTGCCTTGGACGGGGGGGCTATAGATACGCAGTATTTT.

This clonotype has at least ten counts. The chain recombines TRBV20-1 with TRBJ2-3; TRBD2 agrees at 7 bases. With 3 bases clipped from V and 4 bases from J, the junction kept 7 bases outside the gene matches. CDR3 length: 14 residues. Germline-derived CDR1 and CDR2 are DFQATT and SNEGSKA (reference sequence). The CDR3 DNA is TGCAGTGCTAGGGGGGGAGGGCAGTCAGATACGCAGTATTTT. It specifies CSARGGGQSDTQYF.

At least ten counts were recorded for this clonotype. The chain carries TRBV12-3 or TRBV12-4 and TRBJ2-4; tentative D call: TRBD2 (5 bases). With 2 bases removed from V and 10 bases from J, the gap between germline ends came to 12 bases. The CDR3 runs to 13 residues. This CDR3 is CASSLRGSPIQYF. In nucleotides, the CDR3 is TGTGCCAGCAGTTTACGGGGTTCGCCGATTCAGTACTTC.

The CDR3 spells CSASIPPYNEQFF. The CDR3 DNA reads TGCAGTGCTAGCATCCCCCCCTACAATGAGCAGTTCTTC. This sequence joins TRBV20-1 and TRBJ2-1, with D uncertain. V was shortened by 3 bases and J by 2 bases, with 8 bases between the two germline ends. This CDR3 is built from 13 residues. From germline, CDR1 is DFQATT and CDR2 SNEGSKA (reference sequence).

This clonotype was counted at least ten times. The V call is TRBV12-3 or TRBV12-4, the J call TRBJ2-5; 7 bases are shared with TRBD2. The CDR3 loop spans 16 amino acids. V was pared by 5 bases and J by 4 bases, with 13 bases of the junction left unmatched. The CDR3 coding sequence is TGTGCCAGCAGTCCACCGACTAGCACTCTTTTAGAGACCCAGTACTTC. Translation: CASSPPTSTLLETQYF.

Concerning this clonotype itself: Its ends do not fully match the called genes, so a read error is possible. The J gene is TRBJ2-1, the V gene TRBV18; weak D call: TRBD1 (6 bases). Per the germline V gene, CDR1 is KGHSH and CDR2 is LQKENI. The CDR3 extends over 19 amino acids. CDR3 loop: CTSSPQDADRRYSYNEQFF. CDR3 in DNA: TGTACCAGCTCACCACAGGATGCCGACAGGCGCTACTCCTACAATGAGCAGTTCTTC.

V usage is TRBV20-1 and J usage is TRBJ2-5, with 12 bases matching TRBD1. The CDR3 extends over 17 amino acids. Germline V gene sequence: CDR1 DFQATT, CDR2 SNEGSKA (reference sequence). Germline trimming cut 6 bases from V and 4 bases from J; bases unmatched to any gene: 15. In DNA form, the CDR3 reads TGCAGTGCGAGCGCGGGCCAAGGGACAGGGGGCAGAGAGACCCAGTACTTC. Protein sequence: CSASAGQGTGGRETQYF.

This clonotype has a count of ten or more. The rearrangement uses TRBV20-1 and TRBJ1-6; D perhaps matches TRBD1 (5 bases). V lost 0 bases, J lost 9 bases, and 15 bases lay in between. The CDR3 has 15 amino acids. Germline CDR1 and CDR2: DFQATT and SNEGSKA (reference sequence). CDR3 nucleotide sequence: TGCAGTGCTAGAGAAGCAGGGCCCTCGGCTTCACCCCTCCACTTT. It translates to CSAREAGPSASPLHF.

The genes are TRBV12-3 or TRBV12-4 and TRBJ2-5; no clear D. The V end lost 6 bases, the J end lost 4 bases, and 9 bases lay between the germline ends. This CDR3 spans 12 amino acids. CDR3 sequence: CASSQILETQYF. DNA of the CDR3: TGTGCCAGCAGCCAGATTCTAGAGACCCAGTACTTC.

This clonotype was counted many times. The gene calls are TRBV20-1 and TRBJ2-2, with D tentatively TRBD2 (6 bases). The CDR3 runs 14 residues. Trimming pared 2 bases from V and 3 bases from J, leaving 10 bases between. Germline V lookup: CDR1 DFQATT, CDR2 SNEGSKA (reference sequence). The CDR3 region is CSARLPSDTGELFF. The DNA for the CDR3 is TGCAGTGCTAGACTTCCTAGCGACACCGGGGAGCTGTTTTTT.

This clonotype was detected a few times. The DNA for the CDR3 is TGTGCCAGCAGCCCCCATGACAGGGAAGTCGGCTACACCTTC. Translating gives CASSPHDREVGYTF. The chain uses TRBV9 and TRBJ1-2, with TRBD1 matching over 7 bases. CDR1 is SGDLS and CDR2 is YYNGEE in the germline V gene. V lost 4 bases to trimming and J lost 8 bases; unmatched junction nucleotides: 11. The CDR3 contains 14 residues.

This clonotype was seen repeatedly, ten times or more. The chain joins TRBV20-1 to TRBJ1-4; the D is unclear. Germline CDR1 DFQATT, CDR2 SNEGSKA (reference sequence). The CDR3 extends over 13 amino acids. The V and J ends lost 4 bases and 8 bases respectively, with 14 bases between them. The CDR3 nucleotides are TGCAGTGCTACAACAGTCCCTAGGGAAAAACTGTTTTTT. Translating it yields CSATTVPREKLFF.

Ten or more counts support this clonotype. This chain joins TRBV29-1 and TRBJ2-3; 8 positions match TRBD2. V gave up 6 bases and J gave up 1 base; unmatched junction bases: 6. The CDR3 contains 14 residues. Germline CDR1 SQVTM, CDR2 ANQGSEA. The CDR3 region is CSVRDSGGTDTQYF. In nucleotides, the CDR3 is TGCAGCGTGAGGGATAGCGGGGGCACAGATACGCAGTATTTT.

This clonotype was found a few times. CDR3 sequence reads: CSARDGGGKQPQHF. The CDR3 nucleotides read TGCAGTGCTAGAGATGGGGGGGGGAAACAGCCCCAGCATTTT. V is TRBV20-1 and J is TRBJ1-5, with D possibly being TRBD1 (5 bases). The CDR3 runs 14 residues. CDR1 is DFQATT and CDR2 is SNEGSKA in the germline V gene (reference sequence). The ends were cut back, 0 bases at V and 7 bases at J, with 13 bases in the middle.

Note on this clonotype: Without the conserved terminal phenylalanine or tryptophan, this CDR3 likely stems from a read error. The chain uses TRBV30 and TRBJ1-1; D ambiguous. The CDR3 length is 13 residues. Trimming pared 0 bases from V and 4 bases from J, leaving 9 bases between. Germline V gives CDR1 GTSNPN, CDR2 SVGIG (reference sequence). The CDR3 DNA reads TGTGCCTGGAGTGTGTCGGGTCCCACTGAAGCTTTCTGT. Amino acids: CAWSVSGPTEAFC.

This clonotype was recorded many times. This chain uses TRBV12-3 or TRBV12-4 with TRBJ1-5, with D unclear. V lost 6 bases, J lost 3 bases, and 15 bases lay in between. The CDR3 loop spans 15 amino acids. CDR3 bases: TGTGCCAGCAGCAACGACACTTCTCCCAATCAGCCCCAGCATTTT. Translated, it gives CASSNDTSPNQPQHF.